This T cell receptor beta chain was profiled in a study of monozygotic twins with inflammatory bowel disease. In regard to this clonotype: Its antigen is unidentified.

This CDR3 contains 16 residues. CDR1 and CDR2 from the germline V gene are SGHRS and YFSETQ. Study findings and constraints: Among patients, repertoires may have gained variability from differing immunosuppressive treatments.

The authors ran two nested PCRs of approximately 16 and 10 cycles on TCRalpha and TCRbeta cDNA. Using the 5' RACE reads, TCRdb records one entry per CDR3 protein without DNA. Recorded for this sample: 350,000 to 500,000 distinct CDR3 sequences. The genes are TRBV5-1 and TRBJ2-7; TCRdb's D gene call, TRBD2, goes unchecked for lack of DNA. The sample taken for sequencing was blood. The source of this sequence is a human donor with ulcerative colitis or Crohn's disease, or a healthy co-twin of an affected twin (not recorded which). The CDR3 reads CASSLSSGGSTVEQYF.